Here is one T cell receptor (beta chain) with its context. Its specificity is unknown. The data belong to a study of T cell repertoires in aging, cancer and after chemotherapy. Study in general: Donors were grouped into six age bands spanning 30 or younger through 70 or older. The full dataset contained approximately 9.6 million TCR reads.

Findings and caveats of the study: In hematological cancer patients, infiltrated lymphoid organs may have impaired thymic emigration or peripheral T cell expansion.

Deletions cut 5 bases from V and 3 bases from J, with 16 bases between. This CDR3 spans 15 amino acids. Per the germline V gene, CDR1 is SGHTA and CDR2 is FQGNSA. Peripheral blood genomic DNA, not sorted cells or RNA, was the template. Multiplex touch-down PCR with TRB-A/B primers amplified rearranged V-D-J TRB sequences. A single record per CDR3 protein comes from TCRdb applying MiXCR to the multiplex PCR reads. In the table there are 1,000 to 1,500 distinct CDR3 sequences, about 25% of which are singletons. The clonotype was recovered from a human donor with a blood cancer. The sequenced material came from blood. The V gene is TRBV7-2, the J gene TRBJ1-1, with D possibly matching TRBD1 (6 bases). The CDR3 sequence: CASSGRGARYTEAFF. The CDR3, as DNA: TGTGCCAGCAGCGGAAGGGGGGCACGGTACACTGAAGCTTTCTTT.